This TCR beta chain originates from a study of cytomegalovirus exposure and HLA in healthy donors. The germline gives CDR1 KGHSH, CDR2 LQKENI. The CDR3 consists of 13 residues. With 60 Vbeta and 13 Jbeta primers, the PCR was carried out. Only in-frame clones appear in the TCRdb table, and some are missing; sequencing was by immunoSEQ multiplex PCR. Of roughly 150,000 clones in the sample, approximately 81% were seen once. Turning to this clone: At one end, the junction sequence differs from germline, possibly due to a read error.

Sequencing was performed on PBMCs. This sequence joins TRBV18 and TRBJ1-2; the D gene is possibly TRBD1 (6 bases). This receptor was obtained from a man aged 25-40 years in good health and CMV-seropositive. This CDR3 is CASSPAGGPGYTF. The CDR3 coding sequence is TGTGCCAGTTCACCTGCCGGGGGGCCCGGCTACACCTTC.